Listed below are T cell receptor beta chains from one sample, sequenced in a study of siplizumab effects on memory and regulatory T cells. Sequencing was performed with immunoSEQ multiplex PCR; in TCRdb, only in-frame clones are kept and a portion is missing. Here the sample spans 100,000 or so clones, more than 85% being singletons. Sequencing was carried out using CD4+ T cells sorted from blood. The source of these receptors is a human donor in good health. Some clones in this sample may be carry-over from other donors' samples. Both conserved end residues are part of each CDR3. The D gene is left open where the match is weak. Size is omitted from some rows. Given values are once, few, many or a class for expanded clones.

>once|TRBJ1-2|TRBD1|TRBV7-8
CASSLRTGDGYTF
TGTGCCAGCAGCTTACGGACAGGGGATGGCTACACCTTC
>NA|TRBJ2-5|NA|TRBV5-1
CASSTGTGETQYF
TGCGCCAGCAGCACGGGGACTGGAGAGACCCAGTACTTC
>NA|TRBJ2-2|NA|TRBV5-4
CASSFRQIGELFF
TGTGCCAGCAGCTTTAGACAGATCGGGGAGCTGTTTTTT
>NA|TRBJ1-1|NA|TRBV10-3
CAISGLRGRNTEAFF
TGTGCCATCAGTGGGTTAAGGGGAAGGAACACTGAAGCTTTCTTT
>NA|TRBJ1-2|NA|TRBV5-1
CASSLRQGDYGYTF
TGCGCCAGCAGCTTGAGGCAGGGCGACTATGGCTACACCTTC
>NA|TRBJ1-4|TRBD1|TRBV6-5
CASSYSGTGNEKLFF
TGTGCCAGCAGTTACTCCGGGACAGGGAATGAAAAACTGTTTTTT
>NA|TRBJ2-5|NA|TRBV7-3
CASRPKETQYF
TGTGCCAGCAGACCAAAAGAGACCCAGTACTTC
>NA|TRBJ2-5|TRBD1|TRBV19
CASRATGGETQYF
TGTGCCAGTAGGGCTACAGGGGGAGAGACCCAGTACTTC
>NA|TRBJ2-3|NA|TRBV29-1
CSGGAGVTDTQYF
TGCAGTGGCGGGGCAGGGGTCACAGATACGCAGTATTTT
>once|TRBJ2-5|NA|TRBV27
CASRTRGETQYF
TGTGCCAGCAGGACCAGGGGAGAGACCCAGTACTTC
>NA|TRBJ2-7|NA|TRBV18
CASSPPVQATSYEQYF
TGTGCCAGCTCACCCCCCGTCCAGGCCACTTCCTACGAGCAGTACTTC
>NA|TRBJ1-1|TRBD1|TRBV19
CASSMRAHRQGRTVEAFF
TGTGCCAGTAGTATGCGGGCCCACAGACAGGGGCGCACCGTTGAAGCTTTCTTT
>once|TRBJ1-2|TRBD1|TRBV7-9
CASSQSPGQGKGNYGYTF
TGTGCCAGCAGCCAGAGCCCGGGACAGGGCAAGGGGAACTATGGCTACACCTTC
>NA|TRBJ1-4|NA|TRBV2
CASSLDQGNEKLFF
TGTGCCAGCAGTCTTGACCAGGGTAATGAAAAACTGTTTTTT
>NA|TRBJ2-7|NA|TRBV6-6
CAGRTGLGGEQYF
TGTGCCGGTCGAACAGGACTAGGGGGAGAGCAGTACTTC
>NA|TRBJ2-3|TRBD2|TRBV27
CASSLYGRGGRGGVDTQYF
TGTGCCAGCAGTTTATACGGCCGGGGCGGGAGGGGTGGAGTAGATACGCAGTATTTT
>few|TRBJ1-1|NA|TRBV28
CASNDLRQNTEAFF
TGTGCCAGCAACGATCTCAGGCAGAACACTGAAGCTTTCTTT
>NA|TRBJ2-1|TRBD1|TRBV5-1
CASSFQGAENEQFF
TGCGCCAGCAGCTTTCAGGGGGCGGAAAATGAGCAGTTCTTC
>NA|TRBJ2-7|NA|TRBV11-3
CASSFDYWTDDTYEQYF
TGTGCCAGCAGCTTTGATTATTGGACGGACGATACCTACGAGCAGTACTTC
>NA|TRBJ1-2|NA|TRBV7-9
CASSSMIDYGYTF
TGTGCCAGCAGCTCGATGATTGACTATGGCTACACCTTC
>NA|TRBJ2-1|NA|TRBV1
CTSSQTTTRGRAVGNEQFF
TGCACCAGCAGCCAGACAACTACCCGCGGGAGGGCCGTGGGTAATGAGCAGTTCTTC
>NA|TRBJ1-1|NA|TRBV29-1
CSVEGRTARNTEAFF
TGCAGCGTTGAAGGGCGGACAGCGAGGAACACTGAAGCTTTCTTT
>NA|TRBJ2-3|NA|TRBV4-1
CASRDRDKLYTDTQYF
TGCGCCAGCAGGGACAGAGATAAATTATACACAGATACGCAGTATTTT
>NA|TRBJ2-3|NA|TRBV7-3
CASSPAGQTDTQYF
TGTGCCAGCAGCCCAGCGGGACAGACAGATACGCAGTATTTT
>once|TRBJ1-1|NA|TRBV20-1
CSAERGTEAFF
TGCAGTGCCGAGCGGGGCACTGAAGCTTTCTTT
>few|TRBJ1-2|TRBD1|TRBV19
CASRTGGGNYGYTF
TGTGCCAGTCGGACAGGAGGGGGAAACTATGGCTACACCTTC
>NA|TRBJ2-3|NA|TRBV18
CASSPPTAHTDTQYF
TGTGCCAGCTCACCACCGACAGCGCACACAGATACGCAGTATTTT
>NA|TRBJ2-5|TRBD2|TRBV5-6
CASGWTSGIQETQYF
TGTGCCAGCGGATGGACTAGCGGGATCCAAGAGACCCAGTACTTC
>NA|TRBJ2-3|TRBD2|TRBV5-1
CASSTRTSGGTDTQYF
TGCGCCAGCAGCACCCGGACTAGCGGGGGCACAGATACGCAGTATTTT
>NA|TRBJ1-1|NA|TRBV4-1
CASSQEQGGYVNTEAFF
TGCGCCAGCAGCCAGGAACAAGGTGGCTACGTGAACACTGAAGCTTTCTTT
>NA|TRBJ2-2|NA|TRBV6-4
CASSALGASGTGELFF
TGTGCCAGCAGTGCCCTGGGGGCTAGCGGCACCGGGGAGCTGTTTTTT
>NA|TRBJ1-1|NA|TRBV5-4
CASSLRTMNTEAFF
TGTGCCAGCAGCTTGCGGACGATGAACACTGAAGCTTTCTTT
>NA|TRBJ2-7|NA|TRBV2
CASRLMSSTYEQYF
TGTGCCAGCAGGTTAATGTCCTCCACCTACGAGCAGTACTTC
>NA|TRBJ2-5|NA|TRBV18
CASSPQISRYLGETQYF
TGTGCCAGCTCACCACAAATTAGCAGATACCTGGGAGAGACCCAGTACTTC
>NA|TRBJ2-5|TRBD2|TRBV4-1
CASSQLAGGRETQYF
TGCGCCAGCAGCCAACTAGCGGGAGGTAGAGAGACCCAGTACTTC
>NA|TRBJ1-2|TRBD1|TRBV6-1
CASRRGQNLYGYTF
TGTGCCAGTAGAAGGGGACAGAACCTCTATGGCTACACCTTC